The entry below describes one T cell receptor (beta chain). Its antigen target is currently unknown. No clone much larger than this one lies a single base away; base qualities are absent. The Quick-DNA Microprep Kit was used to extract genomic DNA from the sorted cells. Amplification of TCRbeta DNA was done with the immunoSEQ hsTCRbeta kit, following the protocol from the manufacturer. TCRbeta libraries were sequenced on an Illumina MiSeq instrument. The original methods were these. Following removal of out-of-frame sequences, 2.2 million or so distinct TCRbeta sequences were retained, with an average of roughly 70,000 per individual. Each individual was scored using the number of 164 previously reported CMV-associated TCRbeta sequences that the individual carried and the total number of productive distinct TCRbeta sequences. A beta-binomial model was reimplemented in Python, and random forests from scikit-learn, run with default parameters, were trained on data from the US cohort. Classifier performance on the Belgian cohort was summarized as median AUC with percentile confidence intervals calculated over 10,000 bootstrap iterations. TCRdb retrieved this table from immuneACCESS and kept in-frame rearrangements only. Not all clones are present; in checked studies, unresolved V genes account for under half, and no reason is known for the remainder. V, J and clone size reflect that table, while D and trimming were determined from the DNA. For this sample the table gives 50,000 or so clones, of which 82% were detected only once. Around 0.63% of the sample belongs to the ten largest clones.

CDR1 SQVTM and CDR2 ANQGSEA were looked up in the germline V gene. Between the V and J ends, shortened by 6 bases and 3 bases respectively, the junction contains 9 bases. The CDR3 spans 11 residues, from the cysteine through the phenylalanine. Only the CDR3 region is kept as DNA, spanning 33 bases read in frame from base 1. The source of the sample is a study of memory CD4+ T cells and cytomegalovirus serostatus (dated by TCRdb to the late 2010s). A note on the overall study: A total of 33 healthy Belgian adults, of whom 9 were CMV seropositive and approximately 24 were CMV seronegative, were included in the cohort. The study sequenced CD4+ memory TCRbeta repertoires of a Belgian cohort with known cytomegalovirus serostatus to replicate a published TCR-based CMV serostatus classifier.

A FACSAria II was used to sort memory CD4+ T cells, defined as single viable CD3+CD4+CD8-CD45RO+ cells. CMV serostatus was determined with a Roche Elecsys assay detecting serum IgG against CMV pp150, pp28, p38 and p52. Following thawing, total CD4+ T cells were enriched through positive selection using CD4 magnetic microbeads. Samples originated from another study that specifically interrogated the CD4+ T cell memory repertoire. Following standard operating procedures, peripheral blood mononuclear cells were isolated and cryopreserved, while serum was kept at -80 degrees C. CD3-PerCP (BW264/56), CD4-APC (RPA-T4), CD45RO-PE (UCHT1) and CD8-Pacific Orange (3B5) antibodies were used for staining, and non-viable cells were excluded with Sytox blue. The investigation overall reported the following: The results were interpreted as suggesting that the CMV-associated TCR signature is mostly present in the CD4+ memory repertoire. CMV serostatus prediction reached a median bootstrapped AUC of about 0.96 with the original framework and just under 0.93 with a US-trained random forest. Only CD4+CD45RO+ memory cells were sequenced, unlike the original study, which covered naive and memory CD4+ and CD8+ populations. Among the 150 or so previously reported CMV-associated TCRbeta sequences, 60 to 70 showed up in the CD4+ memory repertoires, with each one found in between one and five individuals. A median bootstrapped AUC of roughly 0.94 with a 95% CI of 0.76-1.00 was achieved on the Belgian cohort by the original-framework classifier.

This TCR was recovered from an adult in good health and CMV-seronegative. Sample: memory CD4+ T cells from blood. The sequence is built from TRBV29-1 and TRBJ2-7; tentative D gene TRBD2, with 7 bases matching. The nucleotides read TGCAGCGTGGGGGGGCACTACGAGCAGTACTTC. It specifies CSVGGHYEQYF.